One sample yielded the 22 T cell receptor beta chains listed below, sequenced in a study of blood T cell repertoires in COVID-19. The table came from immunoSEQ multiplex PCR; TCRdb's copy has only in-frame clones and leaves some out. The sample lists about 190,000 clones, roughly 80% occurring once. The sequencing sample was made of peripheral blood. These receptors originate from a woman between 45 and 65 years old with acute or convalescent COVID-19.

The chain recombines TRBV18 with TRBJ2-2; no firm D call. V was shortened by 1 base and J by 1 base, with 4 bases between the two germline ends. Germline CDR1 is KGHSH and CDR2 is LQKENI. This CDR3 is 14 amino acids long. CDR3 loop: CASSPRQNTGELFF. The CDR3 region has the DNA TGTGCCAGCTCACCACGACAGAACACCGGGGAGCTGTTTTTT.

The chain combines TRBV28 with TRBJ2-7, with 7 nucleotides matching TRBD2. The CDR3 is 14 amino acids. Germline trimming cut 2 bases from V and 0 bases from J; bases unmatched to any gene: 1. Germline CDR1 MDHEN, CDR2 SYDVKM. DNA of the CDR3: TGTGCCAGCAGTTTAGTAGCGGGCTCCTACGAGCAGTACTTC. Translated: CASSLVAGSYEQYF. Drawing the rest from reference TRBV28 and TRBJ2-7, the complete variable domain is DVKVTQSSRYLVKRTGEKVFLECVQDMDHENMFWYRQDPGLGLRLIYFSYDVKMKEKGDIPEGYSVSREKKERFSLILESASTNQTSMYLCASSLVAGSYEQYFGPGTRLTVT.

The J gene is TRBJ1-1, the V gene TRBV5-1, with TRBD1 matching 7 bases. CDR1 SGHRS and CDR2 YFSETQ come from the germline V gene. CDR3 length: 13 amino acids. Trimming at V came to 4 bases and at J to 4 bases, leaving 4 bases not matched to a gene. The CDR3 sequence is CASSTTGLTEAFF. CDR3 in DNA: TGCGCCAGCAGCACGACAGGGCTCACTGAAGCTTTCTTT.

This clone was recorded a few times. The CDR3 loop is CASSFYADIQYF. DNA of the CDR3: TGTGCCAGCAGCTTTTACGCGGACATTCAGTACTTC. The chain carries TRBV5-8 and TRBJ2-4; no clear D gene. The CDR3 extends over 12 amino acids. V was clipped by 2 bases and J by 8 bases, with 8 bases between them. CDR1 is SGHTS and CDR2 is YDEGEE in the germline V gene.

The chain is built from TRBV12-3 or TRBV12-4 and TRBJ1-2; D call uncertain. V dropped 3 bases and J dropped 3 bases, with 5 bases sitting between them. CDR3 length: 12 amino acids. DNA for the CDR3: TGTGCCAGCAGTTTTTATGACTATGGCTACACCTTC. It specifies CASSFYDYGYTF.

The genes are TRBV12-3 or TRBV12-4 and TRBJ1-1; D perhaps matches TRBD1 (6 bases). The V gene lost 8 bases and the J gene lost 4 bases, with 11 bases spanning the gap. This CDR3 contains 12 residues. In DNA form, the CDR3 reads TGTGCCAGCGGGAACAGGGCCACTGAAGCTTTCTTT. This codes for CASGNRATEAFF.

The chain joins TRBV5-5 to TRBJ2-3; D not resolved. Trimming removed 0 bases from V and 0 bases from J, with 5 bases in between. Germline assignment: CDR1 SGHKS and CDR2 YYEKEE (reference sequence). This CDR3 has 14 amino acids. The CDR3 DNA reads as TGTGCCAGCAGCTTGGGGCAGAGCACAGATACGCAGTATTTT. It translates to CASSLGQSTDTQYF.

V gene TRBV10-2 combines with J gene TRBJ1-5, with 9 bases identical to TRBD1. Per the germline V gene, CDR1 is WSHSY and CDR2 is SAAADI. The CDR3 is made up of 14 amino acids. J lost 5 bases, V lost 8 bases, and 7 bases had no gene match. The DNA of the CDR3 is TGCGCCAGCCACGAGGGACAGGGTTATCAGCCCCAGCATTTT. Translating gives CASHEGQGYQPQHF.

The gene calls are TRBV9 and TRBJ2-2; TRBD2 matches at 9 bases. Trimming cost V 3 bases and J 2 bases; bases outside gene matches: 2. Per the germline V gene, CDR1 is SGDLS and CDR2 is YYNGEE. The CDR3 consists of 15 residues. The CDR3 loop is CASSATSGNTGELFF. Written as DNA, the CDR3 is TGTGCCAGCAGCGCGACTAGCGGAAACACCGGGGAGCTGTTTTTT.

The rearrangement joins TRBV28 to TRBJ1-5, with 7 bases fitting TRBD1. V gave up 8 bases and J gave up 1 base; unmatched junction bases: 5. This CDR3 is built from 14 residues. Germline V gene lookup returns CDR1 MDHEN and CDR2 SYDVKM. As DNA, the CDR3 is TGTGCCAGCGCCCCGACAGGGAGCAATCAGCCCCAGCATTTT. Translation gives CASAPTGSNQPQHF.

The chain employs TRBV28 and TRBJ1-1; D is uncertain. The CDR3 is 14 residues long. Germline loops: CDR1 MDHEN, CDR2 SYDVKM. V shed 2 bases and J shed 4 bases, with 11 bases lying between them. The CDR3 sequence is CASSLGGVSTEAFF. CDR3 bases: TGTGCCAGCAGTTTAGGCGGGGTGAGCACTGAAGCTTTCTTT. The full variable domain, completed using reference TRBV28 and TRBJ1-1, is DVKVTQSSRYLVKRTGEKVFLECVQDMDHENMFWYRQDPGLGLRLIYFSYDVKMKEKGDIPEGYSVSREKKERFSLILESASTNQTSMYLCASSLGGVSTEAFFGQGTRLTVV.

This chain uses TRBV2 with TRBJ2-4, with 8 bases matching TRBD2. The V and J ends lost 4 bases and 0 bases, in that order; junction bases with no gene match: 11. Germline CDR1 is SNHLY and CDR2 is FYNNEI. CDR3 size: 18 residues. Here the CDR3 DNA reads TGTGCCAGCAGTGGAACAGCGGGAGCGACCTTAGCCAAAAACATTCAGTACTTC. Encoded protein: CASSGTAGATLAKNIQYF. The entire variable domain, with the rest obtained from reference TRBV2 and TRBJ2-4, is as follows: EPEVTQTPSHQVTQMGQEVILRCVPISNHLYFYWYRQILGQKVEFLVSFYNNEISEKSEIFDDQFSVERPDGSNFTLKIRSTKLEDSAMYFCASSGTAGATLAKNIQYFGAGTRLSVL.

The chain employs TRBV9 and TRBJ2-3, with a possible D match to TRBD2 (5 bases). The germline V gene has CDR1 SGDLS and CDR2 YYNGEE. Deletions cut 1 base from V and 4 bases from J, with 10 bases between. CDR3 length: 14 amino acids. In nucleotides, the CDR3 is TGTGCCAGCAGCGTAAGTAGCGCGTCAGATACGCAGTATTTT. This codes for CASSVSSASDTQYF.

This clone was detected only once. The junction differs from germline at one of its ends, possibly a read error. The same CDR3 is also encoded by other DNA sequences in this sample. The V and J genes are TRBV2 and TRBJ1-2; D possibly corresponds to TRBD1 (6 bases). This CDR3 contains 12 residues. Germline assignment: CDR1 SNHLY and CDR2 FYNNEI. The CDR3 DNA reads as TGTGCCAGCAGTACAGGGATCTGGGGCTACACCTTT. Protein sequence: CASSTGIWGYTF.

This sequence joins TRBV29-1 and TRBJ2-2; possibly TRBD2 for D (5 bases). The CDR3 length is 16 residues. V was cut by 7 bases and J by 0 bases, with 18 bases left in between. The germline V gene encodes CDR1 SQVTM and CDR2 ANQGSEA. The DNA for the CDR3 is TGCAGCGCCAGAAGGACCGGCGGGTCGAACACCGGGGAGCTGTTTTTT. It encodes CSARRTGGSNTGELFF.

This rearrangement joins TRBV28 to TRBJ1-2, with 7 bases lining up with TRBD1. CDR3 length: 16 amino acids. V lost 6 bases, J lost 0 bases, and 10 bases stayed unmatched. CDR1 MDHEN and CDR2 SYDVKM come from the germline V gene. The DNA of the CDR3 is TGTGCCAGCAGCATAACAGGGGCCATAGCTAACTATGGCTACACCTTC. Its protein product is CASSITGAIANYGYTF.

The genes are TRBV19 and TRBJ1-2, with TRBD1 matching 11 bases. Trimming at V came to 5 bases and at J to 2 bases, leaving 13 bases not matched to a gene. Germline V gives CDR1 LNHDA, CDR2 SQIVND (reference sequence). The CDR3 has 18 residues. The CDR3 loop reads CASSPAGTGGRGNYGYTF. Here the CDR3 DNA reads TGTGCCAGTAGTCCAGCCGGGACAGGGGGAAGGGGAAACTATGGCTACACCTTC.

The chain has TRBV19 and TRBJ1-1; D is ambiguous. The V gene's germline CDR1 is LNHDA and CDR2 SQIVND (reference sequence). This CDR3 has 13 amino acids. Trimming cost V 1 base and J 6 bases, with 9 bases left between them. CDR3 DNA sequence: TGTGCCAGTAGTATAGGAAGAGGCCCTGAAGCTTTCTTT. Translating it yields CASSIGRGPEAFF. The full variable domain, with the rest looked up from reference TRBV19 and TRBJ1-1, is DGGITQSPKYLFRKEGQNVTLSCEQNLNHDAMYWYRQDPGQGLRLIYYSQIVNDFQKGDIAEGYSVSREKKESFPLTVTSAQKNPTAFYLCASSIGRGPEAFFGQGTRLTVV.

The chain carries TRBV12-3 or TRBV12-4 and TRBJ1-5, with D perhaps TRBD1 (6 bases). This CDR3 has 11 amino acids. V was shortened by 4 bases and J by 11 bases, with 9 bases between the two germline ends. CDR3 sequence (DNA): TGTGCCAGCAGTTCTACAGGGTCCCAGCATTTT. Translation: CASSSTGSQHF.

The CDR3 DNA reads as TGTGCCACCGCCCTAGCGGGAGCTTCCGATACGCAGTATTTT. Amino acid sequence: CATALAGASDTQYF. This rearrangement joins TRBV10-3 to TRBJ2-3; TRBD2 matches 10 bases. V shed 10 bases, J shed 6 bases, and the junction held 10 bases outside the gene matches. This CDR3 spans 14 amino acids. Germline V lookup: CDR1 ENHRY, CDR2 SYGVKD.

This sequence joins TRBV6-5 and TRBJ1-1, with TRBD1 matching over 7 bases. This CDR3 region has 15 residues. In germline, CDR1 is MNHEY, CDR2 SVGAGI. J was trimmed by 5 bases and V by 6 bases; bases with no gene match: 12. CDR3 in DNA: TGTGCCAGCAGCCACCGGGGCAGGGGGGAGACTGAAGCTTTCTTT. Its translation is CASSHRGRGETEAFF.

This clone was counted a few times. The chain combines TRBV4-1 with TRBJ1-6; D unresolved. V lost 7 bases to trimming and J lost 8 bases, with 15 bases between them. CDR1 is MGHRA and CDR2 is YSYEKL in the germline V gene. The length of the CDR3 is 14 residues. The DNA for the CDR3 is TGCGCCAGCACCCGGGTAGCGGAGGATTCACCCCTCCACTTT. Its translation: CASTRVAEDSPLHF.